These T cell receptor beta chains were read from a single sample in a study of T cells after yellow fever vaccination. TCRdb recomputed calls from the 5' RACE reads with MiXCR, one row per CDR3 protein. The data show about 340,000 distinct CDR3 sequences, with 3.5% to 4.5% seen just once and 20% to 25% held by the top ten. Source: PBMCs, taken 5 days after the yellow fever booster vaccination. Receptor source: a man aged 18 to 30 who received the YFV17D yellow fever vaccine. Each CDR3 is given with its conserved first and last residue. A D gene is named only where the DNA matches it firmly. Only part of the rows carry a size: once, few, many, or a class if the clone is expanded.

cdr3_nt: TGTGCCAGCAGCCCGGGGACAGGGGGCAAGGAGACCCAGTACTTC
cdr3_aa: CASSPGTGGKETQYF
d_call: TRBD1
clone_size: .
v_call: TRBV11-2
j_call: TRBJ2-5

cdr3_nt: TGTGCCAGCAGTCGAAGGACTAGCGCGAGGTCTGACAATGAGCAGTTCTTC
cdr3_aa: CASSRRTSARSDNEQFF
d_call: TRBD2
clone_size: few
v_call: TRBV12-3/TRBV12-4
j_call: TRBJ2-1

cdr3_nt: TGCAGTGCTAGGGCCCTGGGGGGCCCCACGACGAACACCGGGGAGCTGTTTTTT
cdr3_aa: CSARALGGPTTNTGELFF
d_call: .
clone_size: .
v_call: TRBV20-1
j_call: TRBJ2-2

cdr3_nt: TGTGCCAGCAGTTACTCTCCCCCGGGTGGGGGTGAGACCCAGTACTTC
cdr3_aa: CASSYSPPGGGETQYF
d_call: .
clone_size: .
v_call: TRBV6-5
j_call: TRBJ2-5

cdr3_nt: TGCGCCAGCAACCCAAGGGGAGGTGACACTGAAGCTTTCTTT
cdr3_aa: CASNPRGGDTEAFF
d_call: .
clone_size: many
v_call: TRBV5-1
j_call: TRBJ1-1

cdr3_nt: TGTGCCAGCAGTTTTTATTGGACAGGGGCCAACTCTGGAAACACCATATATTTT
cdr3_aa: CASSFYWTGANSGNTIYF
d_call: TRBD1
clone_size: few
v_call: TRBV28
j_call: TRBJ1-3

cdr3_nt: TGCAGTGCTCAAGGGGGAAACACCATATATTTT
cdr3_aa: CSAQGGNTIYF
d_call: .
clone_size: many
v_call: TRBV20-1
j_call: TRBJ1-3

cdr3_nt: TGTGCCAGCAGTCCCGCCGGGGGCCGGATCAACACTGAAGCTTTCTTT
cdr3_aa: CASSPAGGRINTEAFF
d_call: .
clone_size: .
v_call: TRBV12-3/TRBV12-4
j_call: TRBJ1-1

cdr3_nt: TGCGCCAGCAGCCAAGATTGGTCCGCTGGAAACACCATATATTTT
cdr3_aa: CASSQDWSAGNTIYF
d_call: .
clone_size: few
v_call: TRBV4-3
j_call: TRBJ1-3

cdr3_nt: TGTGCCACGGACGGGGAAAATGAGCAGTTCTTC
cdr3_aa: CATDGENEQFF
d_call: .
clone_size: many
v_call: TRBV10-3
j_call: TRBJ2-1

cdr3_nt: TGTGCCAGCAGCGAGACTCCTTATCGGGCGAACACCGGGGAGCTGTTTTTT
cdr3_aa: CASSETPYRANTGELFF
d_call: .
clone_size: few
v_call: TRBV27
j_call: TRBJ2-2

cdr3_nt: TGTGCCAGCAGCTCCGGGACAGGGCAACGACCCCTCCACTTT
cdr3_aa: CASSSGTGQRPLHF
d_call: TRBD1
clone_size: many
v_call: TRBV7-2
j_call: TRBJ1-6

cdr3_nt: TGCGCCAGCAGCCTCGGCGCCGGAGGGCAGAATGAGCAGTTCTTC
cdr3_aa: CASSLGAGGQNEQFF
d_call: .
clone_size: many
v_call: TRBV4-3
j_call: TRBJ2-1

cdr3_nt: TGCGCCAGCAGCCAAGATGGGGGTACCTACAATGAGCAGTTCTTC
cdr3_aa: CASSQDGGTYNEQFF
d_call: .
clone_size: .
v_call: TRBV4-3
j_call: TRBJ2-1

cdr3_nt: TGTGCCATCAGTGAGCCAGCTAGCGGGGTTTACAATGAGCAGTTCTTC
cdr3_aa: CAISEPASGVYNEQFF
d_call: TRBD2
clone_size: .
v_call: TRBV10-3
j_call: TRBJ2-1

cdr3_nt: TGCGCCAGCAGCTTTCGAGGGGGCCCTAGCAATGAGCAGTTCTTC
cdr3_aa: CASSFRGGPSNEQFF
d_call: TRBD1
clone_size: few
v_call: TRBV5-1
j_call: TRBJ2-1

cdr3_nt: TGTGCCAGCAGCTTTCTCGGGGGGGCCTCCTACAATGAGCAGTTCTTC
cdr3_aa: CASSFLGGASYNEQFF
d_call: TRBD2
clone_size: few
v_call: TRBV3-1
j_call: TRBJ2-1

cdr3_nt: TGCAGTGCTACCGACTTCTCCGGGGGAAAGTTT
cdr3_aa: CSATDFSGGKF
d_call: .
clone_size: .
v_call: TRBV20-1
j_call: TRBJ1-6

cdr3_nt: TGCGCCAGCAGCTTGGATGGTCGGGGGGGGAACTTC
cdr3_aa: CASSLDGRGGNF
d_call: TRBD2
clone_size: few
v_call: TRBV5-1
j_call: TRBJ2-5

cdr3_nt: TGTGCCAGCTCACCAAGGTTTATGAACACTGAAGCTTTCTTT
cdr3_aa: CASSPRFMNTEAFF
d_call: .
clone_size: few
v_call: TRBV18
j_call: TRBJ1-1

cdr3_nt: TGCAGTGCTAGGAGGAGTTTGAACACTGAAGCTTTCTTT
cdr3_aa: CSARRSLNTEAFF
d_call: .
clone_size: few
v_call: TRBV20-1
j_call: TRBJ1-1

cdr3_nt: TGCGCCAGCAGCTTTGAGACAGGGAGGGGGGAGACCCAGTACTTC
cdr3_aa: CASSFETGRGETQYF
d_call: .
clone_size: few
v_call: TRBV5-1
j_call: TRBJ2-5

cdr3_nt: TGTGCCAGCAGGCTAGCGGGGGAGACCTACGAGCAGTACTTC
cdr3_aa: CASRLAGETYEQYF
d_call: TRBD2
clone_size: .
v_call: TRBV6-2/TRBV6-3
j_call: TRBJ2-7

cdr3_nt: TGTGCCAGCAGTGATACGGGAGAGACCCAGTACTTC
cdr3_aa: CASSDTGETQYF
d_call: .
clone_size: few
v_call: TRBV2
j_call: TRBJ2-5

cdr3_nt: TGTGCCAGCAGTCCCCGGAATTCCAAAAGCGAAAAACTGTTTTTT
cdr3_aa: CASSPRNSKSEKLFF
d_call: .
clone_size: few
v_call: TRBV27
j_call: TRBJ1-4

cdr3_nt: TGTGCCACCAGCAGAGATCATGGGGACGACACTGAAGCTTTCTTT
cdr3_aa: CATSRDHGDDTEAFF
d_call: .
clone_size: .
v_call: TRBV15
j_call: TRBJ1-1

cdr3_nt: TGCAGTGCTAGATGGTCCAGGAGCACAGATACGCAGTATTTT
cdr3_aa: CSARWSRSTDTQYF
d_call: .
clone_size: few
v_call: TRBV20-1
j_call: TRBJ2-3

cdr3_nt: TGTGCCAGCAGTTACTCGAAAGAAGCTTTCTTT
cdr3_aa: CASSYSKEAFF
d_call: .
clone_size: .
v_call: TRBV6-2/TRBV6-3
j_call: TRBJ1-1

cdr3_nt: TGCAGTGCTAGAATACAGGGTAAAGAGACCCAGTACTTC
cdr3_aa: CSARIQGKETQYF
d_call: .
clone_size: few
v_call: TRBV20-1
j_call: TRBJ2-5

cdr3_nt: TGTGCCAGCAGTGAATACGAGCAGTACTTC
cdr3_aa: CASSEYEQYF
d_call: .
clone_size: few
v_call: TRBV2
j_call: TRBJ2-7